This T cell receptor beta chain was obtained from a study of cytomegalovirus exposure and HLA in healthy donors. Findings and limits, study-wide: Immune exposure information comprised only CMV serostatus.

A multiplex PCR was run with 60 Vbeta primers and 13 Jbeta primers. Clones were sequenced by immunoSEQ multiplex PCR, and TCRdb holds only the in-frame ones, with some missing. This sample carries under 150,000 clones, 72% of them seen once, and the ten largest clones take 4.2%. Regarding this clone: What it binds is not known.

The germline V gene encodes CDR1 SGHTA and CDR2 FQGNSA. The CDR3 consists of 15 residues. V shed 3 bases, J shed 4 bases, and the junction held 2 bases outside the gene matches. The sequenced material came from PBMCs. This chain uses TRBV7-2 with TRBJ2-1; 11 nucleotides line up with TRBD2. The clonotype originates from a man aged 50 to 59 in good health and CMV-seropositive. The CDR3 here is CASSLTSGKYNEQFF. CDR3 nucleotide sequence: TGTGCCAGCAGCTTGACTAGCGGGAAGTACAATGAGCAGTTCTTC. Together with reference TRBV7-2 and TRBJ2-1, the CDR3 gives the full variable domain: GAGVSQSPSNKVTEKGKDVELRCDPISGHTALYWYRQSLGQGLEFLIYFQGNSAPDKSGLPSDRFSAERTGGSVSTLTIQRTQQEDSAVYLCASSLTSGKYNEQFFGPGTRLTVL.